One and the same sample provided the 5 T cell receptor beta chains below, sequenced in a study of cytomegalovirus exposure and HLA in healthy donors. The PCR ran on 60 Vbeta and 13 Jbeta primers. TCRdb keeps only in-frame clones here, not all; method: immunoSEQ multiplex PCR. The sample records about 110,000 clones, 60% to 80% being singletons. Sequences were obtained from PBMCs. The receptors come from a man between 18 and 35 years old in good health and CMV-seronegative.

The genes are TRBV15 and TRBJ1-1, with a weak D call TRBD1 (5 bases). V lost 1 base to trimming and J lost 4 bases, with 10 bases between them. This CDR3 has 14 amino acids. Germline V CDR1 and CDR2: LNHNV, YYDKDF (reference sequence). The CDR3 bases are TGTGCCACCAGCAGAGCAGGGCCGGCCACTGAAGCTTTCTTT. It encodes CATSRAGPATEAFF.

The V gene is TRBV28, the J gene TRBJ2-1; TRBD2 matches 7 bases. Per germline, CDR1 MDHEN and CDR2 SYDVKM. The CDR3 has 14 residues. Trimming removed 6 bases from V and 6 bases from J; junction bases left unmatched: 8. The CDR3 bases are TGTGCCAGCAGACCCCCGGGGGGAGTCAATGAGCAGTTCTTC. This gives the protein CASRPPGGVNEQFF.

The chain recombines TRBV30 with TRBJ2-7; TRBD1 aligns across 11 bases. The CDR3 is 14 residues long. Germline V gene data show CDR1 as GTSNPN and CDR2 as SVGIG (reference sequence). With V trimmed by 8 bases and J by 1 base, 7 bases remained unmatched. CDR3 residues: CAPDRDRGSYEQYF. CDR3 nucleotide sequence: TGTGCCCCAGACCGGGACAGGGGGTCCTACGAGCAGTACTTC.

The chain recombines TRBV19 with TRBJ1-6; D unclear. V dropped 1 base and J dropped 10 bases, with 14 bases sitting between them. CDR3 size: 15 residues. Germline V CDR1 and CDR2: LNHDA, SQIVND (reference sequence). The CDR3 loop reads CASSIGVAESSPLHF. CDR3 sequence (DNA): TGTGCCAGTAGTATAGGGGTGGCGGAGTCCTCACCCCTCCACTTT. The full variable domain, with the rest looked up from reference TRBV19 and TRBJ1-6, is DGGITQSPKYLFRKEGQNVTLSCEQNLNHDAMYWYRQDPGQGLRLIYYSQIVNDFQKGDIAEGYSVSREKKESFPLTVTSAQKNPTAFYLCASSIGVAESSPLHFGNGTRLTVT.

The chain carries TRBV5-1 and TRBJ2-5; 12 bases agree with TRBD2. The V gene end was trimmed by 1 base and the J gene end by 2 bases; junction bases not matched to a gene: 3. CDR3 length: 16 amino acids. The germline gives CDR1 SGHRS, CDR2 YFSETQ. In DNA form, the CDR3 reads TGCGCCAGCAGCTTGCAGACTAGCGGGGGACAAGAGACCCAGTACTTC. Translated: CASSLQTSGGQETQYF.